The 27 T cell receptor beta chains below were found in one sample sequenced in a study of blood T cell repertoires in COVID-19. The method was immunoSEQ multiplex PCR; TCRdb's version includes in-frame clones alone and lacks a portion of them. The sample has roughly 250,000 clones; 75% to 95% are singletons. Material for sequencing was PBMCs or T cells enriched from blood (not recorded which). These receptors were taken from a woman between 18 and 29 years old who had recovered from COVID-19.

The chain combines TRBV7-3 with TRBJ2-1; D is perhaps TRBD1 (5 bases). The CDR3 extends over 16 amino acids. V shed 1 base and J shed 12 bases, with 22 bases lying between them. Germline values: CDR1 SGHTA, CDR2 FQGTGA. CDR3 sequence: CASSLNLGMTQGGQFF. CDR3 nucleotide sequence: TGTGCCAGCAGCTTAAATCTGGGGATGACCCAGGGTGGGCAGTTCTTC.

The chain is built from TRBV11-3 and TRBJ1-2; a possible D gene is TRBD1 (5 bases). The CDR3 is 15 amino acids. Per germline, CDR1 SGHNT and CDR2 YENEEA. With 1 base removed from V and 3 bases from J, the gap between germline ends came to 12 bases. The CDR3 reads CASSLAGVIYYGYTF. Written as DNA, the CDR3 is TGTGCCAGCAGCTTAGCGGGGGTTATATACTATGGCTACACCTTC.

This chain connects TRBV7-6 to TRBJ1-1; TRBD1 aligns across 8 bases. V trimming: 5 bases; J trimming: 3 bases; junction bases outside the gene matches: 11. CDR3 length: 16 residues. Germline V gene lookup returns CDR1 SGHVS and CDR2 FNYEAQ. CDR3 loop: CASSVDGTGGDTEAFF. The CDR3 DNA follows: TGTGCCAGCAGCGTAGACGGGACAGGCGGGGACACTGAAGCTTTCTTT. Full variable domain (rest looked up from reference TRBV7-6 and TRBJ1-1): GAGVSQSPRYKVTKRGQDVALRCDPISGHVSLYWYRQALGQGPEFLTYFNYEAQQDKSGLPNDRFSAERPEGSISTLTIQRTEQRDSAMYRCASSVDGTGGDTEAFFGQGTRLTVV.

V and J are TRBV27 and TRBJ1-2; tentative D call: TRBD1 (5 bases). The germline gives CDR1 MNHEY, CDR2 SMNVEV (reference sequence). The ends were cut back, 4 bases at V and 7 bases at J, with 10 bases in the middle. The CDR3 spans 12 residues. CDR3 amino acids: CASSSWDSGYTF. CDR3 nucleotide sequence: TGTGCCAGCAGTTCGTGGGACTCTGGCTACACCTTC.

V usage is TRBV5-1 and J usage is TRBJ1-2; 7 bases map to TRBD1. The V gene's germline CDR1 is SGHRS and CDR2 YFSETQ. The CDR3 covers 17 residues. Trimming cost V 4 bases and J 0 bases; bases outside gene matches: 12. CDR3 sequence: CASSRADRVGTNYGYTF. CDR3 DNA sequence: TGCGCCAGCAGCCGTGCAGACAGGGTGGGAACTAACTATGGCTACACCTTC.

The chain has TRBV29-1 and TRBJ2-1; D gene unclear. Trimming took off 4 bases at V and 7 bases at J, with 17 bases between the two ends. Germline V gene data show CDR1 as SQVTM and CDR2 as ANQGSEA. This CDR3 region has 14 residues. The CDR3 DNA follows: TGCAGCGTTGTAAACCTCGCTAACAGAAATGAGCAGTTCTTC. Amino acid sequence: CSVVNLANRNEQFF.

The chain employs TRBV24-1 and TRBJ1-5, with TRBD1 matching over 10 bases. V lost 4 bases and J lost 5; bases outside the gene matches: 4. The CDR3 runs 15 residues. CDR1 is KGHDR, CDR2 SFDVKD, per germline. The CDR3 protein is CATSDPGQGDQPQHF. CDR3 sequence (DNA): TGTGCCACCAGTGACCCTGGACAGGGGGATCAGCCCCAGCATTTT.

V is TRBV12-3 or TRBV12-4 and J is TRBJ1-1, with 7 bases that match TRBD1. J was trimmed by 3 bases and V by 6 bases; bases with no gene match: 1. The CDR3 extends over 12 amino acids. The CDR3, as DNA: TGTGCCAGCAGACAGGGGTACACTGAAGCTTTCTTT. Protein sequence: CASRQGYTEAFF.

This clone is a singleton in its sample. The chain links TRBV2 to TRBJ1-6, with D perhaps TRBD1 (5 bases). The CDR3 spans 16 residues. CDR1 is SNHLY, CDR2 FYNNEI, per germline. Trimming cost V 3 bases and J 5 bases, with 14 bases left between them. The CDR3 protein is CASSELETVNNSPLHF. The CDR3 bases are TGTGCCAGCAGTGAGCTAGAGACAGTTAATAATTCACCCCTCCACTTT.

This clone has just one count. The chain combines TRBV6-2 or TRBV6-3 with TRBJ1-2; tentatively, D is TRBD1 (5 bases). Between the trimmed V and J ends, which lost 5 bases and 7 bases, there was a span of 11 bases. The germline gives CDR1 MNHEY, CDR2 SVGEGT. This CDR3 contains 12 residues. This chain's CDR3 is CASSPQGGGYTF. CDR3 nucleotide sequence: TGTGCCAGCAGTCCCCAGGGCGGTGGCTACACCTTC.

Regarding this clone: Other DNA sequences in this sample translate to the same CDR3. The V and J genes are TRBV5-1 and TRBJ2-2; D gene ambiguous. The CDR3 loop spans 12 amino acids. Germline V CDR1 and CDR2: SGHRS, YFSETQ. Trimming pared 3 bases from V and 2 bases from J, leaving 2 bases between. CDR3 sequence (DNA): TGCGCCAGCAGCTCAAACACCGGGGAGCTGTTTTTT. It translates to CASSSNTGELFF.

The chain is built from TRBV27 and TRBJ1-1; 10 bases align to TRBD1. J lost 7 bases, V lost 4 bases, and 12 bases had no gene match. The V gene's germline CDR1 is MNHEY and CDR2 SMNVEV (reference sequence). This CDR3 is 16 amino acids long. The CDR3 sequence is CASSSGSGTGDFEAFF. CDR3 coding DNA: TGTGCCAGCAGTTCCGGATCCGGGACAGGGGACTTTGAAGCTTTCTTT.

The rearrangement links TRBV7-9 to TRBJ1-2; perhaps TRBD1 as D (6 bases). V lost 8 bases to trimming and J lost 2 bases, with 15 bases between them. The CDR3 contains 14 residues. In germline, CDR1 is SEHNR, CDR2 FQNEAQ (reference sequence). DNA of the CDR3: TGTGCCAGCGATCAGGGGAGATCCAACTATGGCTACACCTTC. The encoded protein is CASDQGRSNYGYTF.

A single count supports this clone. The V gene is TRBV7-2, the J gene TRBJ2-5, with 7 bases that match TRBD1. This CDR3 is 15 amino acids long. Germline V gene data show CDR1 as SGHTA and CDR2 as FQGNSA. Trimming removed 5 bases from V and 6 bases from J; junction bases left unmatched: 12. The CDR3 bases are TGTGCCAGCAGCCCAGGATACAACAGGGGCCAGACCCAGTACTTC. Translation gives CASSPGYNRGQTQYF.

The chain uses TRBV4-2 and TRBJ1-5; 8 bases align to TRBD1. Germline CDR1 is LGHNA and CDR2 is YNFKEQ. The CDR3 runs 18 residues. V dropped 1 base and J dropped 2; count of bases not matched to a gene: 10. CDR3 in amino acids: CASSQARAGGWGNQPQHF. DNA of the CDR3: TGTGCCAGCAGCCAAGCTCGGGCAGGGGGCTGGGGCAATCAGCCCCAGCATTTT.

The chain uses TRBV7-8 and TRBJ2-1; 7 bases match TRBD2. The germline V gene encodes CDR1 SGHVS and CDR2 FQNEAQ. This CDR3 comprises 15 residues. V was clipped by 0 bases and J by 10 bases; unmatched bases: 9. The CDR3 is CASSLAGGTHSEQFF. DNA of the CDR3: TGTGCCAGCAGCTTAGCGGGGGGGACTCACTCGGAGCAGTTCTTC.

The chain uses TRBV15 and TRBJ1-1, with TRBD1 identical over 7 bases. Germline values: CDR1 LNHNV, CDR2 YYDKDF (reference sequence). CDR3 length: 14 amino acids. Trimming cost V 5 bases and J 4 bases; bases outside gene matches: 7. CDR3 loop: CATSPRQGLTEAFF. CDR3 coding DNA: TGTGCCACCAGCCCTCGACAGGGCCTCACTGAAGCTTTCTTT.

The chain carries TRBV5-1 and TRBJ1-5, with D hard to call. The CDR3 covers 16 residues. The V end was cut by 3 bases, the J end by 0 bases, with 13 bases between. Germline loops: CDR1 SGHRS, CDR2 YFSETQ. The CDR3 reads CASSWAPRDSNQPQHF. In DNA, the CDR3 is TGCGCCAGCAGCTGGGCCCCGAGAGATAGCAATCAGCCCCAGCATTTT. The full variable domain, rest sourced from reference TRBV5-1 and TRBJ1-5, is KAGVTQTPRYLIKTRGQQVTLSCSPISGHRSVSWYQQTPGQGLQFLFEYFSETQRNKGNFPGRFSGRQFSNSRSEMNVSTLELGDSALYLCASSWAPRDSNQPQHFGDGTRLSIL.

The table lists this clone with a count of one. V is TRBV18 and J is TRBJ1-2, with TRBD1 as a possible D gene (6 bases). Germline CDR1 reads KGHSH; CDR2 reads LQKENI. V was shortened by 0 bases and J by 4 bases, with 9 bases between the two germline ends. This CDR3 contains 14 residues. The CDR3 DNA reads as TGTGCCAGCTCACCACCGCAGGGGATCTATGGCTACACCTTC. The encoded protein is CASSPPQGIYGYTF. Based on the CDR3 plus reference TRBV18 and TRBJ1-2, the full variable domain is NAGVMQNPRHLVRRRGQEARLRCSPMKGHSHVYWYRQLPEEGLKFMVYLQKENIIDESGMPKERFSAEFPKEGPSILRIQQVVRGDSAAYFCASSPPQGIYGYTFGSGTRLTVV.

V gene TRBV5-1 combines with J gene TRBJ1-2; possible D gene TRBD1, 6 bases. Trimming pared 4 bases from V and 1 base from J, leaving 8 bases between. The CDR3 covers 13 residues. CDR1 SGHRS and CDR2 YFSETQ come from the germline V gene. The DNA of the CDR3 is TGCGCCAGCAGCCCGGGACATAACTATGGCTACACCTTC. Translating gives CASSPGHNYGYTF.

This sequence joins TRBV4-2 and TRBJ1-3; possibly TRBD1 for D (5 bases). CDR1 LGHNA and CDR2 YNFKEQ come from the germline V gene. Trimming shortened V by 4 bases and J by 0 bases, and 16 bases separated the two germline ends. The CDR3 is made up of 17 amino acids. Written as DNA, the CDR3 is TGTGCCAGCAGCCTAAGGACAAGTGGAAGCTCTGGAAACACCATATATTTT. Residues: CASSLRTSGSSGNTIYF.

The chain joins TRBV10-3 to TRBJ1-2, with D possibly being TRBD1 (5 bases). Germline-derived CDR1 and CDR2 are ENHRY and SYGVKD. The CDR3 totals 15 residues. Between the trimmed V and J ends, which lost 6 bases and 1 base, there was a span of 15 bases. The CDR3: CAIRTEGTLNYGYTF. The CDR3 nucleotides are TGTGCCATCAGGACCGAGGGGACTCTTAACTATGGCTACACCTTC.

The CDR3 nucleotides read TGTGCCAGCAGTTTGACTCCTCAGCCCCAGCATTTT. It codes for CASSLTPQPQHF. The rearrangement uses TRBV12-3 or TRBV12-4 and TRBJ1-5; no definite D call. Between the trimmed V and J ends, which lost 3 bases and 6 bases, there was a span of 6 bases. CDR3 length: 12 residues.

This chain connects TRBV20-1 to TRBJ2-3, with D hard to call. Germline V gene lookup returns CDR1 DFQATT and CDR2 SNEGSKA (reference sequence). This CDR3 is built from 11 residues. Trimming removed 6 bases from V and 3 bases from J, with 7 bases in between. The CDR3, as DNA: TGCAGTGCAGAAGCTACAGATACGCAGTATTTT. As protein: CSAEATDTQYF.

This clone was seen only a few times. The rearrangement uses TRBV7-2 and TRBJ1-4; weak D call: TRBD1 (6 bases). CDR3 length equals 14 residues. Trimming pared 3 bases from V and 6 bases from J, leaving 11 bases between. Germline V gene sequence: CDR1 SGHTA, CDR2 FQGNSA. The CDR3 DNA reads as TGTGCCAGCAGCTTCGGGGGGCGGCATGAAAAACTGTTTTTT. Protein sequence: CASSFGGRHEKLFF. Supplemented by reference TRBV7-2 and TRBJ1-4, the full variable domain reads GAGVSQSPSNKVTEKGKDVELRCDPISGHTALYWYRQSLGQGLEFLIYFQGNSAPDKSGLPSDRFSAERTGGSVSTLTIQRTQQEDSAVYLCASSFGGRHEKLFFGSGTQLSVL.

This chain joins TRBV4-3 and TRBJ1-4; TRBD1 aligns across 7 bases. This CDR3 is built from 15 residues. From germline, CDR1 is LGHNA and CDR2 YSLEER. V shed 1 base, J shed 7 bases, and the junction held 6 bases outside the gene matches. The CDR3 DNA follows: TGCGCCAGCAGCCAAGCTGGAAGGGGGCCTGAAAAACTGTTTTTT. Protein sequence: CASSQAGRGPEKLFF.

The rearrangement links TRBV5-3 to TRBJ2-7; 7 bases map to TRBD1. TRBV5-3 is designated an ORF whose function remains uncertain. Losses at the gene ends were 0 bases for V and 1 base for J; bases not matched to a gene: 7. The CDR3 is made up of 16 amino acids. The CDR3 sequence: CARSLAWTGKSYEQYF. CDR3 bases: TGTGCCAGAAGCTTGGCCTGGACAGGCAAATCCTACGAGCAGTACTTC.